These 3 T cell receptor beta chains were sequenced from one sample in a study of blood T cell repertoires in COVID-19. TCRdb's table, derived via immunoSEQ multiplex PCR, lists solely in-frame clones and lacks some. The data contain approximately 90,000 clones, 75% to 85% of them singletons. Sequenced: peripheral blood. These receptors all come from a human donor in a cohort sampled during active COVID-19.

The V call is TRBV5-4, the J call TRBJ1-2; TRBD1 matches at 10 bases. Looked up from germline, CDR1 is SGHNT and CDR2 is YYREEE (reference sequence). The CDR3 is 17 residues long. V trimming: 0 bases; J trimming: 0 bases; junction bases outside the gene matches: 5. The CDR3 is CASSLEGQGRANYGYTF. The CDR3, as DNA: TGTGCCAGCAGCTTGGAGGGACAGGGGCGAGCTAACTATGGCTACACCTTC.

CDR3 coding DNA: TGTGCCAGCAGCCAGAGGGCAACTAATGAAAAACTGTTTTTT. Its protein product is CASSQRATNEKLFF. The V and J genes are TRBV7-9 and TRBJ1-4; D is unresolved. Between the trimmed V and J ends, which lost 5 bases and 0 bases, there was a span of 7 bases. CDR3 size: 14 residues. Per the germline V gene, CDR1 is SEHNR and CDR2 is FQNEAQ (reference sequence).

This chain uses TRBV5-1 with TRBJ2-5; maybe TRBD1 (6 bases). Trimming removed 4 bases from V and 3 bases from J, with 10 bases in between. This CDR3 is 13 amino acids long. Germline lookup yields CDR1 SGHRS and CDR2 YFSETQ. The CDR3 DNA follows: TGCGCCAGCAGCAACAGGGTGGAAGAGACCCAGTACTTC. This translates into CASSNRVEETQYF.